These T cell receptor beta chains were read from a single sample in a study of blood T cell repertoires in COVID-19. Profiled with immunoSEQ multiplex PCR; TCRdb holds only in-frame clones, not every one. The table has 130,000 to 150,000 clones, 70% to 85% seen once; the top ten hold 9.5% to 13%. Input material: peripheral blood. The receptors come from a man aged 55 to 70 with active or convalescent COVID-19. The CDR3 runs from the conserved cysteine through the conserved F or W. The order of the fields is J gene, V gene, clone size, D gene, CDR3 DNA, CDR3 protein. D genes are given only for firm matches. The size entry is marked missing in some rows and otherwise reads once, few, many or a size class.

>TRBJ1-1|TRBV5-8|NA|TRBD1
TGTGCCAGCAGGCGTGGACAGGGGGCATCAACTGAAGCTTTCTTT
CASRRGQGASTEAFF
>TRBJ2-5|TRBV7-2|NA|TRBD2
TGTGCCAGCAGCTGGACTAGCGGTCAGGAGACCCAGTACTTC
CASSWTSGQETQYF
>TRBJ2-1|TRBV3-1/TRBV3-2|NA|TRBD2
TGTGCCAGCCACCGGGGGGGGCTTAGTGACAATGAGCAGTTCTTC
CASHRGGLSDNEQFF
>TRBJ2-7|TRBV3-1/TRBV3-2|NA|TRBD2
TGTGCCAGCAGCCGGGGACTAGCGGGGGGTTCCTACGAGCAGTACTTC
CASSRGLAGGSYEQYF
>TRBJ2-2|TRBV18|NA|TRBD2
TGTGCCAGCTCGAGACTAGCGGGAGAGGTTGACACCGGGGAGCTGTTTTTT
CASSRLAGEVDTGELFF
>TRBJ2-2|TRBV24-1|once|TRBD2
TGTGCCACCAGTGATCCAAGGACTAGCGGGAGTATCGGGGAGCTGTTTTTT
CATSDPRTSGSIGELFF
>TRBJ1-1|TRBV3-1/TRBV3-2|few|TRBD1
TGTGCCAGCAGCCAACTGGACAGGGGTAATACTGAAGCTTTCTTT
CASSQLDRGNTEAFF
>TRBJ2-1|TRBV12-5|NA|TRBD2
TGTGCTAGTGGTTTGGTACCTAGCGGGGGCTACAATGAGCAGTTCTTC
CASGLVPSGGYNEQFF
>TRBJ2-3|TRBV9|NA|NA
TGTGCCAGCACCCTGAACGCGGCGATTAGCACAGATACGCAGTATTTT
CASTLNAAISTDTQYF
>TRBJ1-6|TRBV5-1|NA|NA
TGCGCCAGCAGTGATAGACGGAGCTCCTATAATTCACCCCTCCACTTT
CASSDRRSSYNSPLHF
>TRBJ1-2|TRBV19|NA|NA
TGTGCCAGTAGTTCCTCCTCCGGGACTGGAGGTAGCTATGGCTACACCTTC
CASSSSSGTGGSYGYTF
>TRBJ2-5|TRBV19|once|TRBD2
TGTGCCAGTATGGAGACTAGCGGGGGGAAGGAGACCCAGTACTTC
CASMETSGGKETQYF
>TRBJ2-5|TRBV2|NA|NA
TGTGCCAGCAGCACCGACAGGAGCCAAGAGACCCAGTACTTC
CASSTDRSQETQYF
>TRBJ2-5|TRBV6-2/TRBV6-3|NA|NA
TGTGCCAGCAGTTCCGGACTAAACGGGGAGACCCAGTACTTC
CASSSGLNGETQYF
>TRBJ1-4|TRBV19|NA|NA
TGTGCCTCCAGCGACAGGACAACTAATGAAAAACTGTTTTTT
CASSDRTTNEKLFF
>TRBJ2-1|TRBV19|NA|TRBD2
TGTGCCAGTAGTATAAGCGGGGGGACCCCGCCAACATACAATGAGCAGTTCTTC
CASSISGGTPPTYNEQFF
>TRBJ2-1|TRBV27|NA|NA
TGTGCCAGCAGTCCCTCGATGGGGGGGGCTACAGATGAGCAGTTCTTC
CASSPSMGGATDEQFF
>TRBJ1-4|TRBV7-2|NA|TRBD1
TGTGCCAGCAGCTTAGACAGGGGAGAGGAAAAACTGTTTTTT
CASSLDRGEEKLFF
>TRBJ1-1|TRBV28|NA|TRBD1
TGTGCCAGCACCCCCGGGACAGTCGTACCGAACACTGAAGCTTTCTTT
CASTPGTVVPNTEAFF
>TRBJ1-6|TRBV18|NA|TRBD1
TGTGCCAGCTCAAAATCGACAGGGAATAATTCACCCCTCCACTTT
CASSKSTGNNSPLHF
>TRBJ1-4|TRBV29-1|few|NA
TGCAGCGTTGCTACCGGGACAAGAAATGAAAAACTGTTTTTT
CSVATGTRNEKLFF
>TRBJ1-2|TRBV18|NA|TRBD1
TGTGCCAGCTCACCTCGGCAGGGGGTTGATGGCTACACCTTC
CASSPRQGVDGYTF
>TRBJ2-1|TRBV18|NA|TRBD2
TGTGCCAGCTCACCCCTAGCGGGAGGGCCATCAAGCTCCTACAATGAGCAGTTCTTC
CASSPLAGGPSSSYNEQFF
>TRBJ2-7|TRBV27|NA|NA
TGTGCCAGCAGTGGCGGGATGTCGGGCGAGCAGTACTTC
CASSGGMSGEQYF
>TRBJ1-1|TRBV30|NA|NA
TGTGCCTGGGACAGGTTGGAGAACACTGAAGCTTTCTTT
CAWDRLENTEAFF
>TRBJ1-5|TRBV6-5|NA|NA
TGTGCCAGCAGTTACTCCTTAAATAGCAATCAGCCCCAGCATTTT
CASSYSLNSNQPQHF
>TRBJ2-2|TRBV10-2|NA|NA
TGCGCCAGCAGTAACAGGGCGGCCGGGGAGCTGTTTTTT
CASSNRAAGELFF
>TRBJ1-6|TRBV7-9|NA|TRBD1
TGTGCCAGCAGCTTAACCGACAGGGCGAATTCACCCCTCCACTTT
CASSLTDRANSPLHF
>TRBJ1-5|TRBV15|NA|NA
TGTGCCACCAGCAGAGACGACAGGACTCAGCCCCAGCATTTT
CATSRDDRTQPQHF